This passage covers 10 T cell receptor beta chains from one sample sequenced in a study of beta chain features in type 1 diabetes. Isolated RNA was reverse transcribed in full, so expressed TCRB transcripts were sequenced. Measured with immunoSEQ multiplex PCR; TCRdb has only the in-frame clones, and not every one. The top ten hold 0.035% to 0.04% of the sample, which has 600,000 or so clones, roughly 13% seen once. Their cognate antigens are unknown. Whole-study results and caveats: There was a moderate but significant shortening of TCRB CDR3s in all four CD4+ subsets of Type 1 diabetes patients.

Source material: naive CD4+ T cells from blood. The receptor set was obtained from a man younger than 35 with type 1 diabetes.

The CDR3: CASSKQTVRETQYF. The CDR3 bases are TGCGCCAGCAGCAAGCAGACAGTCCGAGAGACCCAGTACTTC. The chain is built from TRBV5-1 and TRBJ2-5; tentatively, D is TRBD1 (5 bases). With 4 bases removed from V and 4 bases from J, the gap between germline ends came to 14 bases. Germline assignment: CDR1 SGHRS and CDR2 YFSETQ. The length of the CDR3 is 14 residues.

The chain's CDR3 is CASSLGIAGDFRETQYF. The CDR3 DNA follows: TGCGCCAGCAGCCTCGGCATAGCGGGAGACTTTAGGGAGACCCAGTACTTC. The chain links TRBV4-1 to TRBJ2-5, with TRBD2 identical over 9 bases. The CDR3 runs to 17 residues. The trim removed 4 bases at V and 5 bases at J, leaving 14 bases unmatched. The germline V gene encodes CDR1 MGHRA and CDR2 YSYEKL.

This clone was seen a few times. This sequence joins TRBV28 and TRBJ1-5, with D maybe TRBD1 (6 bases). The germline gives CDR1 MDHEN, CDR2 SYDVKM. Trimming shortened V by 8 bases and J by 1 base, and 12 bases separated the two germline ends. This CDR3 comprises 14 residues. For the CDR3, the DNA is TGTGCCAGCTGTGCAGGGGAAAGCAATCAGCCCCAGCATTTT. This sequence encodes CASCAGESNQPQHF.

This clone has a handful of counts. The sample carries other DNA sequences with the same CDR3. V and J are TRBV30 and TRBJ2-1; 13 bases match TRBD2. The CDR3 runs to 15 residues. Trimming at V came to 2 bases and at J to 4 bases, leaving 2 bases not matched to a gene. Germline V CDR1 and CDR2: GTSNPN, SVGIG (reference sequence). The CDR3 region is CAWSRTSGGYNEQFF. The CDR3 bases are TGTGCCTGGAGTCGGACTAGCGGGGGTTACAATGAGCAGTTCTTC.

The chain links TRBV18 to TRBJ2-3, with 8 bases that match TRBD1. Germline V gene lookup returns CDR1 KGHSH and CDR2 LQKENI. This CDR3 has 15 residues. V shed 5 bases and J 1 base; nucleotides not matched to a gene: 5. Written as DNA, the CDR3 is TGTGCCAGCTCATCCGAGACAGGGGGCACAGATACGCAGTATTTT. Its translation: CASSSETGGTDTQYF.

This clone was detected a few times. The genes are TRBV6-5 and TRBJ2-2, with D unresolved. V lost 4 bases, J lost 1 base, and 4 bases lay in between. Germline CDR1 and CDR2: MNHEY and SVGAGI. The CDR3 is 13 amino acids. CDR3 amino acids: CASSFRNTGELFF. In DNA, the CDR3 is TGTGCCAGCAGTTTCAGGAACACCGGGGAGCTGTTTTTT.

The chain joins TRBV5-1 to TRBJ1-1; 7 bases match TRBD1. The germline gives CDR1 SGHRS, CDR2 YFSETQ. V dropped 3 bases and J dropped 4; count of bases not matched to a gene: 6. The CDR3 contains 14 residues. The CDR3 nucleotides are TGCGCCAGCAGCTCAGGGGGACCAAGCACTGAAGCTTTCTTT. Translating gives CASSSGGPSTEAFF.

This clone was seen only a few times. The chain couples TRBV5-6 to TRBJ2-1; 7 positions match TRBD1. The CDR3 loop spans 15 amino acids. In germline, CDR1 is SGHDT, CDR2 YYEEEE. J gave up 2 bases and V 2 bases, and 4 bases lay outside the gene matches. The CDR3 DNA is TGTGCCAGCAGCTTCGACAGGGTTGCCTACAATGAGCAGTTCTTC. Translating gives CASSFDRVAYNEQFF.

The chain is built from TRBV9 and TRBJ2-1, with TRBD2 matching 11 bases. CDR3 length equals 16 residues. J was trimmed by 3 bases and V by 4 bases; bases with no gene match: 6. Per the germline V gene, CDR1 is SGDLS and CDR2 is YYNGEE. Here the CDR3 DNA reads TGTGCCAGCAGCCCGATGACTAGCGGGAACTACAATGAGCAGTTCTTC. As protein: CASSPMTSGNYNEQFF.

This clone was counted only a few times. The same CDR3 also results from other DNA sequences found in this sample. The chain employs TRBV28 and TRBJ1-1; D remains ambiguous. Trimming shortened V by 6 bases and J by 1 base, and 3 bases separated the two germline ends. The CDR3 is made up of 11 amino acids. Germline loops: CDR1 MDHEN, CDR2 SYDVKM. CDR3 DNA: TGTGCCAGCAGGGGGAACACTGAAGCTTTCTTT. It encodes CASRGNTEAFF. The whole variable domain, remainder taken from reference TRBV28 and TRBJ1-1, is DVKVTQSSRYLVKRTGEKVFLECVQDMDHENMFWYRQDPGLGLRLIYFSYDVKMKEKGDIPEGYSVSREKKERFSLILESASTNQTSMYLCASRGNTEAFFGQGTRLTVV.